The 31 T cell receptor beta chains presented below share a single source sample, sequenced in a study of shared T cell receptors in the human thymus. Here immunoSEQ multiplex PCR was the method, and the copy in TCRdb shows in-frame clones only, minus some. The sample includes roughly 560,000 clones, around 82% of them seen just once. This sample was shared with a second study, whose subject was human thymus T cells.

The material sequenced was thymocytes. Receptor source: a boy less than two years old with a congenital heart defect.

The chain carries TRBV19 and TRBJ1-1; possibly TRBD1 for D (5 bases). CDR1 LNHDA and CDR2 SQIVND come from the germline V gene (reference sequence). V lost 5 bases, J lost 4 bases, and 17 bases lay in between. CDR3 length: 15 amino acids. CDR3 coding DNA: TGTGCCAGTAGTTTCACCGGGCGGGGGGGCACTGAAGCTTTCTTT. Encoded protein: CASSFTGRGGTEAFF.

The chain couples TRBV9 to TRBJ2-2; 8 positions agree with TRBD2. The CDR3 is made up of 15 amino acids. Germline CDR1 and CDR2: SGDLS and YYNGEE. V shed 5 bases and J 4 bases; nucleotides not matched to a gene: 7. Written as DNA, the CDR3 is TGTGCCAGCAGGCGGACTAGCTCGGGCACCGGGGAGCTGTTTTTT. It yields the protein CASRRTSSGTGELFF. The full variable domain, with the rest looked up from reference TRBV9 and TRBJ2-2, is DSGVTQTPKHLITATGQRVTLRCSPRSGDLSVYWYQQSLDQGLQFLIQYYNGEERAKGNILERFSAQQFPDLHSELNLSSLELGDSALYFCASRRTSSGTGELFFGEGSRLTVL.

The rearrangement uses TRBV2 and TRBJ2-7; weak D call: TRBD1 (6 bases). Germline lookup yields CDR1 SNHLY and CDR2 FYNNEI. The CDR3 is made up of 14 amino acids. Trimming took 5 bases from V and 3 from J, leaving 14 bases between them. The CDR3 here is CASSRDNLNYEQYF. The CDR3 coding sequence is TGTGCCAGCAGTCGGGACAATTTGAACTACGAGCAGTACTTC.

The chain carries TRBV25-1 and TRBJ1-1; 7 bases are shared with TRBD1. The germline V gene encodes CDR1 MGHDK and CDR2 SYGVNS. Germline trimming cut 8 bases from V and 5 bases from J; bases unmatched to any gene: 11. The CDR3 consists of 14 residues. The CDR3 here is CASCRIEGATEAFF. Written as DNA, the CDR3 is TGTGCCAGCTGCCGGATCGAGGGGGCGACTGAAGCTTTCTTT.

V and J are TRBV5-1 and TRBJ2-1; 8 bases map to TRBD1. CDR3 length equals 20 residues. With 3 bases clipped from V and 0 bases from J, the junction kept 17 bases outside the gene matches. Germline CDR1 is SGHRS and CDR2 is YFSETQ. CDR3 loop: CASSYKQGELGGTSYNEQFF. CDR3 DNA sequence: TGCGCCAGCAGCTACAAACAGGGGGAGTTAGGTGGGACCTCCTACAATGAGCAGTTCTTC.

The V gene is TRBV7-2, the J gene TRBJ1-1; maybe TRBD1 (5 bases). V dropped 2 bases and J dropped 4 bases, with 14 bases sitting between them. Germline CDR1 and CDR2: SGHTA and FQGNSA. CDR3 size: 15 residues. In DNA, the CDR3 is TGTGCCAGCAGCTTATCGGGGGGGTGGGTCACTGAAGCTTTCTTT. Residues: CASSLSGGWVTEAFF. Filled out from reference TRBV7-2 and TRBJ1-1, the complete variable domain reads GAGVSQSPSNKVTEKGKDVELRCDPISGHTALYWYRQSLGQGLEFLIYFQGNSAPDKSGLPSDRFSAERTGGSVSTLTIQRTQQEDSAVYLCASSLSGGWVTEAFFGQGTRLTVV.

This clone was seen a handful of times. V is TRBV6-5 and J is TRBJ1-2; TRBD1 matches at 8 bases. This CDR3 region has 13 residues. CDR1 MNHEY and CDR2 SVGAGI come from the germline V gene. V lost 3 bases to trimming and J lost 8 bases; unmatched junction nucleotides: 5. The CDR3 here is CASSYETGEGYTF. The CDR3 DNA follows: TGTGCCAGCAGTTATGAGACAGGGGAAGGCTACACCTTC.

The chain is built from TRBV11-2 and TRBJ2-2, with TRBD2 identical over 9 bases. This CDR3 spans 14 amino acids. Germline V CDR1 and CDR2: SGHAT, FQNNGV. J gave up 7 bases and V 2 bases, and 2 bases lay outside the gene matches. The CDR3 is CASSLTSGFGELFF. CDR3 nucleotides: TGTGCCAGCAGCTTAACTAGCGGGTTCGGGGAGCTGTTTTTT.

The chain recombines TRBV4-2 with TRBJ2-3; TRBD2 matches at 9 bases. The CDR3 is made up of 17 amino acids. CDR1 is LGHNA, CDR2 YNFKEQ, per germline. V was clipped by 5 bases and J by 3 bases; unmatched bases: 12. The DNA of the CDR3 is TGTGCCAGCAGCTCCTGCATAGCGGGAGACGAAACAGATACGCAGTATTTT. As protein: CASSSCIAGDETDTQYF.

The gene calls are TRBV4-1 and TRBJ2-5, with TRBD2 identical over 10 bases. The germline V gene encodes CDR1 MGHRA and CDR2 YSYEKL. The CDR3 is made up of 15 amino acids. V gave up 1 base and J gave up 5 bases; unmatched junction bases: 4. The CDR3 here is CASSQGSGRGETQYF. The CDR3 DNA reads as TGCGCCAGCAGCCAAGGGAGCGGGAGGGGTGAGACCCAGTACTTC.

The chain combines TRBV6-1 with TRBJ1-2; 7 bases align to TRBD1. The CDR3 has 15 amino acids. Trimming cost V 7 bases and J 0 bases; bases outside gene matches: 8. Germline assignment: CDR1 MNHNS and CDR2 SASEGT. The CDR3 coding sequence is TGTGCCAGCACCCTACGGGACAGTCCTAACTATGGCTACACCTTC. This encodes CASTLRDSPNYGYTF.

V gene TRBV7-9 combines with J gene TRBJ1-1, with no clear D. With 5 bases removed from V and 5 bases from J, the gap between germline ends came to 12 bases. Germline assignment: CDR1 SEHNR and CDR2 FQNEAQ (reference sequence). The CDR3 has 13 residues. CDR3 in DNA: TGTGCCAGCAGCCATCACACCAGAACTGAAGCTTTCTTT. Residues: CASSHHTRTEAFF.

The chain links TRBV5-6 to TRBJ2-1; maybe TRBD2 (6 bases). V was shortened by 3 bases and J by 0 bases, with 19 bases between the two germline ends. Germline-derived CDR1 and CDR2 are SGHDT and YYEEEE. The CDR3 runs to 18 residues. The DNA of the CDR3 is TGTGCCAGCAGCTACGACTTCTCTAGCGTCAGCTCCTACAATGAGCAGTTCTTC. The encoded protein is CASSYDFSSVSSYNEQFF.

This chain uses TRBV4-3 with TRBJ2-1, with D perhaps matching TRBD1 (6 bases). Germline CDR1 is LGHNA and CDR2 is YSLEER. The CDR3 covers 16 residues. Trimming shortened V by 0 bases and J by 7 bases, and 16 bases separated the two germline ends. The CDR3 reads CASSQDMTGGLNEQFF. CDR3 nucleotides: TGCGCCAGCAGCCAAGATATGACAGGTGGCCTGAATGAGCAGTTCTTC.

This chain connects TRBV27 to TRBJ2-7; 7 nucleotides line up with TRBD1. Trimming took 6 bases from V and 0 from J; bases not matched to a gene: 5. The CDR3 loop spans 14 amino acids. Per the germline V gene, CDR1 is MNHEY and CDR2 is SMNVEV (reference sequence). The CDR3 spells CASSGTVSSYEQYF. CDR3 DNA: TGTGCCAGCAGCGGGACAGTGAGCTCCTACGAGCAGTACTTC.

The chain combines TRBV28 with TRBJ2-7; tentative D call: TRBD2 (5 bases). CDR1 and CDR2 from the germline V gene are MDHEN and SYDVKM. CDR3 length: 13 residues. V was pared by 4 bases and J by 4 bases, with 11 bases between. The CDR3: CASSCRGTYEQYF. The CDR3 DNA reads TGTGCCAGCAGTTGTCGGGGAACTTACGAGCAGTACTTC.

The rearrangement links TRBV11-2 to TRBJ2-1, with 10 bases identical to TRBD2. The V gene end was trimmed by 5 bases and the J gene end by 8 bases; junction bases not matched to a gene: 12. This CDR3 contains 16 residues. Germline V lookup: CDR1 SGHAT, CDR2 FQNNGV. CDR3 DNA sequence: TGTGCCAGCAGCCCCTTGGGACTAGCGCTACCCGATGAGCAGTTCTTC. It is translated as CASSPLGLALPDEQFF.

The chain recombines TRBV5-6 with TRBJ2-3, with 14 bases identical to TRBD2. The CDR3 loop spans 16 amino acids. Germline CDR1 and CDR2: SGHDT and YYEEEE. V shed 3 bases, J shed 7 bases, and the junction held 7 bases outside the gene matches. DNA for the CDR3: TGTGCCAGCAGCTCTAGGACTAGCGGGAGGTTCTATACGCAGTATTTT. Translating gives CASSSRTSGRFYTQYF.

The chain couples TRBV5-1 to TRBJ2-7; 10 bases are shared with TRBD2. V shed 0 bases, J shed 4 bases, and the junction held 4 bases outside the gene matches. Germline CDR1 and CDR2: SGHRS and YFSETQ. This CDR3 contains 15 residues. The DNA of the CDR3 is TGCGCCAGCAGCTTGGTTCTAGCGGGAGCGTACGAGCAGTACTTC. As protein: CASSLVLAGAYEQYF. Full variable domain (outside the CDR3, taken from reference TRBV5-1 and TRBJ2-7): KAGVTQTPRYLIKTRGQQVTLSCSPISGHRSVSWYQQTPGQGLQFLFEYFSETQRNKGNFPGRFSGRQFSNSRSEMNVSTLELGDSALYLCASSLVLAGAYEQYFGPGTRLTVT.

The CDR3 is CASSYRETSYNEQFF. For the CDR3, the DNA is TGTGCCAGCAGCTATCGGGAGACCTCCTACAATGAGCAGTTCTTC. The chain links TRBV7-9 to TRBJ2-1; TRBD2 is a possible D gene (6 bases). This CDR3 has 15 amino acids. Per the germline V gene, CDR1 is SEHNR and CDR2 is FQNEAQ (reference sequence). With 4 bases removed from V and 0 bases from J, the gap between germline ends came to 10 bases.

The V call is TRBV25-1, the J call TRBJ2-7; 8 bases agree with TRBD1. The CDR3 contains 15 residues. CDR1 MGHDK and CDR2 SYGVNS come from the germline V gene. J lost 3 bases, V lost 4 bases, and 8 bases had no gene match. CDR3 in DNA: TGTGCCAGCAGTGTAGGACAGGGTCCCCTCTACGAGCAGTACTTC. Protein: CASSVGQGPLYEQYF.

The chain combines TRBV11-2 with TRBJ1-4; D is possibly TRBD1 (5 bases). Germline CDR1 SGHAT, CDR2 FQNNGV. The CDR3 has 18 amino acids. V lost 0 bases and J 4 bases, leaving 18 bases between the germline ends. The CDR3: CASSLDSWGDSLNEKLFF. CDR3 DNA sequence: TGTGCCAGCAGCTTAGATTCGTGGGGGGACTCTCTTAATGAAAAACTGTTTTTT.

This clone appeared a few times. DNA for the CDR3: TGTGCCAGCAGCAATAGCGGGAGCTGTTGCGAGCAGTACTTC. Translating gives CASSNSGSCCEQYF. V is TRBV6-1 and J is TRBJ2-7, with 9 nucleotides matching TRBD2. The CDR3 totals 14 residues. Germline V gene sequence: CDR1 MNHNS, CDR2 SASEGT. V shed 6 bases, J shed 6 bases, and the junction held 9 bases outside the gene matches.

The V and J genes are TRBV14 and TRBJ2-7; 10 bases line up with TRBD1. The CDR3 runs 15 residues. Germline CDR1 and CDR2: SGHDN and FVKESK. The ends lost 3 bases at V and 4 bases at J; junction bases unmatched: 6. The CDR3 nucleotides are TGTGCCAGCAGCCAGGTCGGGACAGGGGTTTACGAGCAGTACTTC. Translating gives CASSQVGTGVYEQYF.

The chain employs TRBV7-9 and TRBJ2-7; 14 bases line up with TRBD2. The CDR3 is 16 amino acids. Germline loops: CDR1 SEHNR, CDR2 FQNEAQ (reference sequence). V dropped 4 bases and J dropped 5; count of bases not matched to a gene: 7. The CDR3 region is CASSSGTSGGVHEQYF. In DNA, the CDR3 is TGTGCCAGCAGCTCGGGGACTAGCGGGGGCGTGCACGAGCAGTACTTC.

The chain recombines TRBV11-2 with TRBJ2-7; 7 bases line up with TRBD2. Trimming took 5 bases from V and 6 from J; bases not matched to a gene: 16. The CDR3 has 16 amino acids. The germline V gene has CDR1 SGHAT and CDR2 FQNNGV. CDR3 sequence (DNA): TGTGCCAGCAGCAGACGGGGGAGGGAGGTTCGAGGCGAGCAGTACTTC. Translated, it gives CASSRRGREVRGEQYF.

The rearrangement joins TRBV4-2 to TRBJ2-1; weak D call: TRBD2 (6 bases). Germline lookup yields CDR1 LGHNA and CDR2 YNFKEQ. Between the trimmed V and J ends, which lost 0 bases and 6 bases, there was a span of 12 bases. This CDR3 has 15 residues. Here the CDR3 DNA reads TGTGCCAGCAGCCAAGATTCGCGGGATCTCAATGAGCAGTTCTTC. Residues: CASSQDSRDLNEQFF.

V is TRBV2 and J is TRBJ1-5; the match to TRBD1 covers 7 bases. In germline, CDR1 is SNHLY, CDR2 FYNNEI. The CDR3 covers 14 residues. The V gene end was trimmed by 10 bases and the J gene end by 0 bases; junction bases not matched to a gene: 6. For the CDR3, the DNA is TGTGCCATCTTGGGACAGCATAGCAATCAGCCCCAGCATTTT. Residues: CAILGQHSNQPQHF.

The rearrangement joins TRBV2 to TRBJ2-7, with 9 bases that match TRBD2. CDR3 size: 15 residues. V lost 6 bases to trimming and J lost 0 bases; unmatched junction nucleotides: 6. Germline V CDR1 and CDR2: SNHLY, FYNNEI. CDR3 nucleotide sequence: TGTGCCAGCAGAGATAGCGGGAGACCCTCCTACGAGCAGTACTTC. Amino acid sequence: CASRDSGRPSYEQYF.

The chain combines TRBV27 with TRBJ2-2, with D uncertain. The germline gives CDR1 MNHEY, CDR2 SMNVEV (reference sequence). V shed 7 bases and J shed 4 bases, with 13 bases lying between them. The CDR3 loop spans 14 amino acids. CDR3 loop: CASTWRSFTGELFF. In DNA form, the CDR3 reads TGTGCCAGCACCTGGCGGAGTTTCACCGGGGAGCTGTTTTTT.

V and J are TRBV25-1 and TRBJ2-5, with a tentative D call TRBD2 (6 bases). Judging by the DNA end, TRBJ2-7 fits better; the J call may be wrong. Looked up from germline, CDR1 is MGHDK and CDR2 is SYGVNS. This CDR3 is built from 12 residues. The CDR3 reads CASSAGSYEQYF. CDR3 sequence (DNA): TGTGCCAGCAGCGCCGGGAGCTACGAGCAGTACTTC.